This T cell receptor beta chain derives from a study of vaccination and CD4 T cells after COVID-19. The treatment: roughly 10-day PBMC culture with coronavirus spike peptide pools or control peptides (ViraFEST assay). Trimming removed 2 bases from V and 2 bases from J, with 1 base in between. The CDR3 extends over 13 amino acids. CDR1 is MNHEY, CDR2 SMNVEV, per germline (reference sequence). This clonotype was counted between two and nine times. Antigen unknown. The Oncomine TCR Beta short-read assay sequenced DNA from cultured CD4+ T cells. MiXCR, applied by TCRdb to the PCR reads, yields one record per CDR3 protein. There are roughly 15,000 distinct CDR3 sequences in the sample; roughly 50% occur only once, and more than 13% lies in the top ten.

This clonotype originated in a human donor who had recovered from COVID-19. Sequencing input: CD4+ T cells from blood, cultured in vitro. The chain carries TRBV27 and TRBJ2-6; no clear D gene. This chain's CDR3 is CASSLAGANVLTF. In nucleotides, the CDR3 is TGTGCCAGCAGTTTAGCTGGGGCCAACGTCCTGACTTTC.